Shown below are 30 T cell receptor beta chains from a single sample sequenced in a study of technical replicates of blood from four donors. Method: immunoSEQ multiplex PCR; TCRdb's copy keeps in-frame clones and lacks some. The top ten hold around 0.24% of the sample, which has some 81,000 clones, about 91% seen once. Sequencing was performed on T cells isolated from PBMCs. The receptors come from a human donor in good health.

The V and J genes are TRBV27 and TRBJ1-1; 7 bases match TRBD1. Unmatched junction bases numbered 3, after V lost 6 bases and J lost 2 bases. Germline V CDR1 and CDR2: MNHEY, SMNVEV (reference sequence). The CDR3 has 13 amino acids. The chain's CDR3 is CASRRDRNTEAFF. The CDR3 DNA reads as TGTGCCAGCAGACGGGACAGAAACACTGAAGCTTTCTTT.

The V gene is TRBV11-3, the J gene TRBJ2-1; the match to TRBD1 covers 8 bases. The CDR3 is 16 residues long. With 5 bases clipped from V and 5 bases from J, the junction kept 11 bases outside the gene matches. The germline V gene has CDR1 SGHNT and CDR2 YENEEA. The CDR3 coding sequence is TGTGCCAGCAGCCTTATGGCAGGGGGCGGGAACAATGAGCAGTTCTTC. Protein: CASSLMAGGGNNEQFF.

This clone is labeled medium-sized (0.01 to 0.1%). This sample includes further DNA sequences coding for the same CDR3. The chain links TRBV5-6 to TRBJ2-7, with 7 bases lining up with TRBD1. The CDR3 spans 13 residues. CDR1 is SGHDT, CDR2 YYEEEE, per germline. V dropped 4 bases and J dropped 1; count of bases not matched to a gene: 2. DNA of the CDR3: TGTGCCAGCAGCCCGACAGGGTCCTACGAGCAGTACTTC. Translated, it gives CASSPTGSYEQYF.

The chain employs TRBV2 and TRBJ1-5, with D perhaps matching TRBD1 (6 bases). Germline V gene sequence: CDR1 SNHLY, CDR2 FYNNEI. V was cut by 6 bases and J by 9 bases, with 18 bases left in between. This CDR3 contains 14 residues. For the CDR3, the DNA is TGTGCCAGCAGATGGACAGCCTCCGCGCGGCCCCAGCATTTT. Amino acids: CASRWTASARPQHF. The whole variable domain, filled in from reference TRBV2 and TRBJ1-5, reads EPEVTQTPSHQVTQMGQEVILRCVPISNHLYFYWYRQILGQKVEFLVSFYNNEISEKSEIFDDQFSVERPDGSNFTLKIRSTKLEDSAMYFCASRWTASARPQHFGDGTRLSIL.

This chain links TRBV2 with TRBJ1-2, with 7 bases aligning to TRBD1. This CDR3 is 13 amino acids long. V shed 1 base, J shed 4 bases, and the junction held 0 bases outside the gene matches. Germline loops: CDR1 SNHLY, CDR2 FYNNEI. This CDR3 reads CASSEGTGYGYTF. The CDR3 DNA sequence: TGTGCCAGCAGTGAAGGGACAGGCTATGGCTACACCTTC.

The chain joins TRBV5-1 to TRBJ2-2; 10 bases line up with TRBD1. Looked up from germline, CDR1 is SGHRS and CDR2 is YFSETQ. Trimming at V came to 0 bases and at J to 4 bases, leaving 0 bases not matched to a gene. This CDR3 has 15 residues. The DNA for the CDR3 is TGCGCCAGCAGCTTGGGGACAGGGGGCACCGGGGAGCTGTTTTTT. It is translated as CASSLGTGGTGELFF.

This rearrangement joins TRBV28 to TRBJ2-3, with TRBD2 matching over 8 bases. Germline lookup yields CDR1 MDHEN and CDR2 SYDVKM. V shed 4 bases, J shed 8 bases, and the junction held 8 bases outside the gene matches. The CDR3 runs 14 residues. The CDR3 loop reads CASSYSGSLLTQYF. The CDR3 DNA is TGTGCCAGCAGTTACAGCGGGAGTCTCCTTACGCAGTATTTT.

The chain carries TRBV27 and TRBJ1-1; a weak D match, TRBD1 (5 bases). Germline V CDR1 and CDR2: MNHEY, SMNVEV (reference sequence). This CDR3 region has 13 residues. Deletions cut 5 bases from V and 5 bases from J, with 12 bases between. For the CDR3, the DNA is TGTGCCAGCAGTATTACGGGGGGGACTGAAGCTTTCTTT. Translation: CASSITGGTEAFF.

The chain is built from TRBV6-6 and TRBJ1-5; 8 bases align to TRBD1. The CDR3 loop spans 13 amino acids. The germline V gene encodes CDR1 MNHNY and CDR2 SVGAGI (reference sequence). The ends lost 5 bases at V and 6 bases at J; junction bases unmatched: 3. The CDR3 sequence is CASSGQGGQPQHF. DNA of the CDR3: TGTGCCAGCAGTGGACAGGGCGGTCAGCCCCAGCATTTT.

The chain combines TRBV6-5 with TRBJ2-5; D perhaps matches TRBD1 (7 bases). CDR1 MNHEY and CDR2 SVGAGI come from the germline V gene. Trimming left V 3 bases short and J 4 bases short, with 15 bases between. The CDR3 covers 15 residues. CDR3 in amino acids: CASSYSTGEVETQYF. CDR3 bases: TGTGCCAGCAGTTATTCCACAGGGGAGGTAGAGACCCAGTACTTC.

The chain recombines TRBV25-1 with TRBJ2-2; 8 bases match TRBD2. CDR3 length: 15 residues. V was pared by 7 bases and J by 5 bases, with 9 bases of the junction left unmatched. CDR1 and CDR2 (germline): MGHDK, SYGVNS. The CDR3 sequence is CASTGGTSKTGELFF. The CDR3 nucleotides read TGTGCCAGCACCGGGGGGACTAGTAAGACCGGGGAGCTGTTTTTT.

The V call is TRBV11-3, the J call TRBJ2-1; 8 bases agree with TRBD2. Germline CDR1 reads SGHNT; CDR2 reads YENEEA. This CDR3 is built from 14 residues. V gave up 5 bases and J gave up 3 bases; unmatched junction bases: 3. The CDR3 nucleotides are TGTGCCAGCAGCCGGGGGGGACGCTACAATGAGCAGTTCTTC. Protein: CASSRGGRYNEQFF. Together with reference TRBV11-3 and TRBJ2-1, the CDR3 gives the full variable domain: EAGVVQSPRYKIIEKKQPVAFWCNPISGHNTLYWYLQNLGQGPELLIRYENEEAVDDSQLPKDRFSAERLKGVDSTLKIQPAELGDSAVYLCASSRGGRYNEQFFGPGTRLTVL.

The DNA for the CDR3 is TGTGCCAGCAGCCAAACCGCGGGCACCCAAGAGACCCAGTACTTC. It translates to CASSQTAGTQETQYF. The chain has TRBV7-9 and TRBJ2-5, with D tentatively TRBD2 (5 bases). Trimming took 5 bases from V and 1 from J, leaving 14 bases between them. Germline V lookup: CDR1 SEHNR, CDR2 FQNEAQ (reference sequence). The CDR3 is 15 amino acids.

The chain has TRBV18 and TRBJ2-7; no definite D call. The CDR3 spans 16 residues. With 2 bases removed from V and 0 bases from J, the gap between germline ends came to 14 bases. Germline values: CDR1 KGHSH, CDR2 LQKENI. The CDR3 coding sequence is TGTGCCAGCTCACCATCCCCCCTTACGAGCTCCTACGAGCAGTACTTC. This sequence encodes CASSPSPLTSSYEQYF.

The chain carries TRBV29-1 and TRBJ2-5; 10 nucleotides line up with TRBD2. Looked up from germline, CDR1 is SQVTM and CDR2 is ANQGSEA. J was trimmed by 4 bases and V by 6 bases; bases with no gene match: 14. The CDR3 extends over 16 amino acids. CDR3 loop: CSVDGVAGGLGETQYF. CDR3 coding DNA: TGCAGCGTGGACGGAGTAGCGGGAGGTTTAGGAGAGACCCAGTACTTC.

The CDR3 spells CATSRERAYNEQFF. The CDR3 DNA follows: TGTGCCACCAGCAGGGAGAGGGCATACAATGAGCAGTTCTTC. V and J are TRBV15 and TRBJ2-1, with D perhaps matching TRBD2 (5 bases). CDR1 and CDR2 from the germline V gene are LNHNV and YYDKDF (reference sequence). This CDR3 has 14 amino acids. Trimming took 3 bases from V and 4 from J, leaving 10 bases between them.

The chain joins TRBV6-1 to TRBJ2-5; D is possibly TRBD1 (5 bases). The CDR3 has 14 amino acids. Per germline, CDR1 MNHNS and CDR2 SASEGT. Trimming shortened V by 7 bases and J by 1 base, and 13 bases separated the two germline ends. The CDR3, as DNA: TGTGCCAGCACCGGCAGGGTGGCCCAAGAGACCCAGTACTTC. Translated, it gives CASTGRVAQETQYF.

This clone was recorded once. The gene calls are TRBV6-5 and TRBJ2-7; TRBD1 agrees at 7 bases. The trim removed 6 bases at V and 3 bases at J, leaving 5 bases unmatched. Germline V gene data show CDR1 as MNHEY and CDR2 as SVGAGI. The length of the CDR3 is 13 residues. CDR3 loop: CASRRQGYYEQYF. CDR3 coding DNA: TGTGCCAGCAGGAGACAGGGATACTACGAGCAGTACTTC.

The chain has TRBV28 and TRBJ1-1; D possibly corresponds to TRBD1 (5 bases). Germline V gives CDR1 MDHEN, CDR2 SYDVKM. Trimming removed 4 bases from V and 0 bases from J, with 12 bases in between. CDR3 length: 15 amino acids. For the CDR3, the DNA is TGTGCCAGCAGTTCGGGAGGGGATCTGAACACTGAAGCTTTCTTT. Protein sequence: CASSSGGDLNTEAFF.

The rearrangement uses TRBV7-3 and TRBJ2-7; no firm D call. Germline V gives CDR1 SGHTA, CDR2 FQGTGA. CDR3 length: 13 residues. V lost 2 bases and J lost 7, with 12 bases in between. The CDR3 loop reads CASSLSAGVEQYF. CDR3 in DNA: TGTGCCAGCAGCTTATCTGCTGGAGTGGAGCAGTACTTC.

This clone was seen a single time. This chain joins TRBV29-1 and TRBJ2-3, with TRBD1 matching 8 bases. In germline, CDR1 is SQVTM, CDR2 ANQGSEA. With V trimmed by 8 bases and J by 0 bases, 10 bases remained unmatched. The CDR3 runs 15 residues. In DNA, the CDR3 is TGCAGCCATCCAGGCACAGGGGGGAGCACAGATACGCAGTATTTT. Protein sequence: CSHPGTGGSTDTQYF.

The rearrangement joins TRBV29-1 to TRBJ1-2; possible D gene TRBD1, 5 bases. Germline V gene sequence: CDR1 SQVTM, CDR2 ANQGSEA. V lost 2 bases and J lost 8, with 18 bases in between. The CDR3 runs 14 residues. The DNA for the CDR3 is TGCAGCGTTGAACCCCGCCCCCAGGGTGAAGGCTACACCTTC. It specifies CSVEPRPQGEGYTF.

V and J are TRBV4-1 and TRBJ2-7; TRBD2 aligns across 8 bases. Germline values: CDR1 MGHRA, CDR2 YSYEKL. The length of the CDR3 is 15 residues. J lost 2 bases, V lost 4 bases, and 7 bases had no gene match. The CDR3 region is CASSPTGTRPYEQYF. CDR3 DNA: TGCGCCAGCAGCCCAACCGGGACTAGACCCTACGAGCAGTACTTC.

The DNA for the CDR3 is TGTGCCAGCAGTACTAACACCGGGGAGCTGTTTTTT. Protein sequence: CASSTNTGELFF. This chain uses TRBV25-1 with TRBJ2-2; D call uncertain. The germline V gene has CDR1 MGHDK and CDR2 SYGVNS. This CDR3 region has 12 residues. V lost 5 bases, J lost 2 bases, and 3 bases lay in between.

The chain combines TRBV6-5 with TRBJ2-3; 12 bases agree with TRBD1. Germline trimming cut 4 bases from V and 4 bases from J; bases unmatched to any gene: 3. The germline V gene encodes CDR1 MNHEY and CDR2 SVGAGI. The CDR3 spans 15 residues. CDR3 DNA sequence: TGTGCCAGCAGTTTTGGGACAGGGGGCGCAGATACGCAGTATTTT. Amino acids: CASSFGTGGADTQYF.

This chain connects TRBV2 to TRBJ2-5, with D maybe TRBD2 (6 bases). Germline lookup yields CDR1 SNHLY and CDR2 FYNNEI. V lost 5 bases and J lost 2, with 15 bases in between. CDR3 size: 15 residues. The CDR3 sequence is CASSPRGGGQETQYF. The CDR3, as DNA: TGTGCCAGCAGTCCTAGGGGAGGAGGGCAAGAGACCCAGTACTTC.

This chain joins TRBV28 and TRBJ2-5; 7 bases are a match to TRBD1. Germline V gene data show CDR1 as MDHEN and CDR2 as SYDVKM. The J segment lost 2 bases and the V segment lost 3 bases, leaving 3 bases of the junction unmatched. The CDR3 totals 14 residues. Written as DNA, the CDR3 is TGTGCCAGCAGTTTTCGGGACAGACAAGAGACCCAGTACTTC. Encoded protein: CASSFRDRQETQYF.

The chain combines TRBV27 with TRBJ1-5; D is undetermined. CDR3 length equals 14 residues. Germline V gene data show CDR1 as MNHEY and CDR2 as SMNVEV (reference sequence). V was trimmed by 4 bases and J by 4 bases, leaving 11 bases between them. The CDR3 spells CASSSAGGNQPQHF. CDR3 nucleotide sequence: TGTGCCAGCAGTTCTGCGGGTGGTAATCAGCCCCAGCATTTT.

The rearrangement joins TRBV21-1 to TRBJ2-1; TRBD1, as called in the table, went unchecked against the DNA. TRBV21-1 is deemed a pseudogene. The length of the CDR3 is 15 residues. The CDR3 bases are TGTGCCAGCAGCCTTCCGGGACAGGGAGACAATGAGCAGTTCTTC. Translating gives CASSLPGQGDNEQFF.

The CDR3: CASCRDRGNEQYF. CDR3 coding DNA: TGTGCCAGCTGTAGGGACAGGGGCAACGAGCAGTACTTC. V gene TRBV2 combines with J gene TRBJ2-7; TRBD1 matches at 10 bases. The V segment lost 8 bases and the J segment 5 bases; nucleotides outside the gene matches: 6. The CDR3 is 13 residues long. The germline V gene has CDR1 SNHLY and CDR2 FYNNEI.